The subject of this entry is one T cell receptor beta chain. Its target is unknown. The PCR made use of 60 Vbeta and 13 Jbeta primers. Data came from immunoSEQ multiplex PCR; TCRdb stores just in-frame clones and leaves some out. The data contain about 140,000 clones, more than 75% of them singletons. This sample stems from a study of cytomegalovirus exposure and HLA in healthy donors. Study observations and caveats: A missense variant in DCLRE1C was later tied to TCR beta V- and J-gene trimming. In an earlier analysis, about 87% or about 30%: the productive usage of most TCR beta V segments. An observed cluster of highly shared sequence variants was recorded as a likely sequencing artifact. A later analysis found most CMV-associated TCR beta chains apparently HLA-restricted.

The CDR3 sequence is 12 residues long. In germline, CDR1 is MNHNY, CDR2 SVGAGI (reference sequence). The J segment lost 3 bases and the V segment lost 7 bases, leaving 2 bases of the junction unmatched. The sequence derives from a female donor in good health and CMV-seronegative. The sample was PBMCs. The chain is built from TRBV6-6 and TRBJ1-2, with TRBD1 identical over 7 bases. This CDR3 reads CASNGQDYGYTF. The CDR3 coding sequence is TGTGCCAGCAACGGACAGGACTATGGCTACACCTTC.